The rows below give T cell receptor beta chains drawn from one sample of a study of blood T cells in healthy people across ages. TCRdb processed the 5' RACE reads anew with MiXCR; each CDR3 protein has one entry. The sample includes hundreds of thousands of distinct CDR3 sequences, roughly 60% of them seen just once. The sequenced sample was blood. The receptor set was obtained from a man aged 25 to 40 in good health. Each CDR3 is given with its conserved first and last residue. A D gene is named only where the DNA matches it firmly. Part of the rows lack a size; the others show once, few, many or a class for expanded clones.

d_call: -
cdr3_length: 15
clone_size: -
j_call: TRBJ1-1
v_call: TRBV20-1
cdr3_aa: CSARDYRLPIPEAFF
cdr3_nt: TGCAGTGCTAGAGATTACAGGCTGCCAATTCCTGAAGCTTTCTTT

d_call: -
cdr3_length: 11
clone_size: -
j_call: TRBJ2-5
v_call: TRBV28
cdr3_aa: CATGQNNEQYF
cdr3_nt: TGTGCCACCGGACAGAACAATGAGCAGTACTTC

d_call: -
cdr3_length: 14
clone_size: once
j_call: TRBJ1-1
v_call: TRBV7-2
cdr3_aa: CASSLASLNTEAFF
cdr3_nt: TGTGCCAGCAGCTTAGCGTCACTGAACACTGAAGCTTTCTTT

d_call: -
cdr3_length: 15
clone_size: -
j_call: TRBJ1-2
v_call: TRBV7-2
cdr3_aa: CASSPEAMGGYGYTF
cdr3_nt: TGTGCCAGCAGCCCGGAGGCCATGGGGGGCTATGGCTACACCTTC

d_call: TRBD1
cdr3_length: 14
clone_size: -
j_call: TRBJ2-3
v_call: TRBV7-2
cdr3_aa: CASSSGQGATTQYF
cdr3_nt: TGTGCCAGCAGCTCGGGACAGGGGGCCACAACGCAGTATTTT

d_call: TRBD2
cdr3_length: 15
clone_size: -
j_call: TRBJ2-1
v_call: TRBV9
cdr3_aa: CASSVGTSSYNEQFF
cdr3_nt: TGTGCCAGCAGCGTCGGGACTAGCTCCTACAATGAGCAGTTCTTC

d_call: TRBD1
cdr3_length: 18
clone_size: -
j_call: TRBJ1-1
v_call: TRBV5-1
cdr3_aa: CASSLRSGTGDRHTEAFF
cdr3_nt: TGCGCCAGCAGCTTGAGGTCCGGGACAGGGGACCGGCACACTGAAGCTTTCTTT

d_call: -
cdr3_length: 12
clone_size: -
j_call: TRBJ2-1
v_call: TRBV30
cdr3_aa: CAWNEVYNEQFF
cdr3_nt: TGTGCCTGGAACGAAGTATACAATGAGCAGTTCTTC

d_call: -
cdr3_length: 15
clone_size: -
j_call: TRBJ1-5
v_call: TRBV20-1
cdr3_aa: CSAREANYSKQPQHF
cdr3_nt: TGCAGTGCTAGAGAAGCCAATTATAGCAAGCAGCCCCAGCATTTT

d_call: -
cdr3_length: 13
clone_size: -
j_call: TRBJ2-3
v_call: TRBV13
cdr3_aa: CASSGRATDTQYF
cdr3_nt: TGTGCCAGCAGCGGACGGGCCACAGATACGCAGTATTTT

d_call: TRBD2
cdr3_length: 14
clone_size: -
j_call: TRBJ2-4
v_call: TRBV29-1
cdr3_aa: CSVALGLAGDIQYF
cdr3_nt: TGCAGCGTTGCCCTTGGACTAGCTGGGGACATTCAGTACTTC

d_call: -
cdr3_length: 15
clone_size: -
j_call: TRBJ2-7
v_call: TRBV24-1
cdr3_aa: CATSETGESSYEQYF
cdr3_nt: TGTGCCACCAGTGAGACGGGGGAGAGCTCCTACGAGCAGTACTTC

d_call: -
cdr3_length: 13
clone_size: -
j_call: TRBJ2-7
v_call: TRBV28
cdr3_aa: CASSPGPPYEQYF
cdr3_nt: TGTGCCAGCAGCCCGGGACCACCCTACGAGCAGTACTTC

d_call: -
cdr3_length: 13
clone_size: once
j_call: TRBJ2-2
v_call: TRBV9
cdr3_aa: CASSVGGSGELFF
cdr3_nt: TGTGCCAGCAGCGTAGGTGGGTCCGGGGAGCTGTTTTTT

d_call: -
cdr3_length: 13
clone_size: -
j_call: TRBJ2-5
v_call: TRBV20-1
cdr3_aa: CSATDTGGETQYF
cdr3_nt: TGCAGTGCTACCGACACCGGGGGAGAGACCCAGTACTTC

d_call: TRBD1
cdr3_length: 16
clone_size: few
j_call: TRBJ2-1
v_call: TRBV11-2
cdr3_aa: CASSFNRGLRYNEQFF
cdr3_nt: TGTGCCAGCAGCTTCAACAGGGGCCTGCGATACAATGAGCAGTTCTTC

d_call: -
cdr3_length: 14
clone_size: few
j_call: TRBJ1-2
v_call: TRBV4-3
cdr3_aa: CASSLRGAGYGYTF
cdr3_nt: TGCGCCAGCAGCCTGCGGGGGGCTGGCTATGGCTACACCTTC

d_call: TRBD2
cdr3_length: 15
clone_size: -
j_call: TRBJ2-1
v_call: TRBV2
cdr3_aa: CAGSTSGSPDGEQFF
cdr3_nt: TGTGCCGGATCGACTAGCGGGAGCCCAGATGGCGAGCAGTTCTTC

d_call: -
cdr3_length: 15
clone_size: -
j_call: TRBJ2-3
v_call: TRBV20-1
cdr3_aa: CSGSGSGASTDTQYF
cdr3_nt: TGCAGTGGCTCGGGTTCAGGCGCCAGCACAGATACGCAGTATTTT

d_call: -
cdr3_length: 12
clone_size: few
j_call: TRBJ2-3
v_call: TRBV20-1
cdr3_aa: CSASGDADTQYF
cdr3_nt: TGCAGTGCTAGCGGGGATGCAGATACGCAGTATTTT

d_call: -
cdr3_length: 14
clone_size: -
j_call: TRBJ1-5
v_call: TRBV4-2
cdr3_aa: CASSQEGRGLSQHF
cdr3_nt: TGTGCCAGCAGCCAAGAGGGCAGGGGTTTGTCCCAGCATTTT

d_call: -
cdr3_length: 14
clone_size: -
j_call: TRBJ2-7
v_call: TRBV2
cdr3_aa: CASKGGQGTYEQYF
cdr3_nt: TGTGCCAGCAAAGGGGGGCAGGGCACCTACGAGCAGTACTTC

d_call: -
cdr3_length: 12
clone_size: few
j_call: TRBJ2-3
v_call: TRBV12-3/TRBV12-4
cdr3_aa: CASSFTTHTQYF
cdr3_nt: TGTGCCAGCAGTTTTACTACACATACGCAGTATTTT

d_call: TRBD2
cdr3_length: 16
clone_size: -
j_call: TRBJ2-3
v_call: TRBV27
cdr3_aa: CASGGLAGGFPDTQYF
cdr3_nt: TGTGCCAGCGGGGGACTAGCGGGAGGGTTCCCAGATACGCAGTATTTT

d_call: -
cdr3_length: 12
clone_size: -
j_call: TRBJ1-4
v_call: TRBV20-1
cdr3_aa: CSARDLSRGLFF
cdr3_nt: TGCAGTGCTAGAGATCTGAGCAGAGGGCTGTTTTTT

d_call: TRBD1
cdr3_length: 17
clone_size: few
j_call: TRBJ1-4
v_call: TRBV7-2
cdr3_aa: CASSFDGSTGGGEKLFF
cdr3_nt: TGTGCCAGCAGCTTTGATGGAAGTACAGGGGGTGGTGAAAAACTGTTTTTT

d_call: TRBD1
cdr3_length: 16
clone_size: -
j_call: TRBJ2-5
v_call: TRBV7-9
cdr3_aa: CASRPRPETGIETQYF
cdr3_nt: TGTGCCAGCAGGCCCCGACCAGAGACAGGGATAGAGACCCAGTACTTC

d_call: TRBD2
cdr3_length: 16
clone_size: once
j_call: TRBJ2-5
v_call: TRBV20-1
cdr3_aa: CSARDPGTSKRETQYF
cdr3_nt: TGCAGTGCTAGAGATCCCGGGACTAGCAAACGAGAGACCCAGTACTTC

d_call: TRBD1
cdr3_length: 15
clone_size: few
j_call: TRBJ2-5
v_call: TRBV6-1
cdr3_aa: CASSVSDEGAETQYF
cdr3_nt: TGTGCCAGCAGTGTAAGCGACGAGGGGGCAGAGACCCAGTACTTC

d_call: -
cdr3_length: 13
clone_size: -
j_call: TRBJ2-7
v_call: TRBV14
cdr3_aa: CASSQSRAYEQYF
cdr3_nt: TGTGCCAGCAGCCAATCCCGAGCTTACGAGCAGTACTTC

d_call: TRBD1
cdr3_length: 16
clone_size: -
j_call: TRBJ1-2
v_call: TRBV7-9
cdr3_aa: CASSPARDRSNYGYTF
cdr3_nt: TGTGCCAGCAGCCCAGCCCGGGACAGATCTAACTATGGCTACACCTTC

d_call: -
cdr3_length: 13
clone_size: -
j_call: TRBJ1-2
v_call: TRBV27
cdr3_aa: CASKQTVEYGYTF
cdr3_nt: TGTGCCAGCAAACAAACAGTTGAATATGGCTACACCTTC

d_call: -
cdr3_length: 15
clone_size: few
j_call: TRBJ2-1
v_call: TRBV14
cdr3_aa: CASSPWGGQSYEQFF
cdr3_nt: TGTGCCAGCAGCCCTTGGGGGGGCCAGAGCTATGAGCAGTTCTTC

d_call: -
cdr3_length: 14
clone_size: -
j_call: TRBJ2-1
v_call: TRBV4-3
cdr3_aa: CASSQAVRSYEQFF
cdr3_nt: TGCGCCAGCAGCCAAGCCGTCCGCTCCTACGAGCAGTTCTTC

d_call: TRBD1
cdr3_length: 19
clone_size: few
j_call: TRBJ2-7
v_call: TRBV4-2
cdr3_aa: CASSQVFPSHGTGAYEQYF
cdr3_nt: TGTGCCAGCAGCCAAGTTTTTCCATCTCACGGGACAGGGGCCTACGAGCAGTACTTC

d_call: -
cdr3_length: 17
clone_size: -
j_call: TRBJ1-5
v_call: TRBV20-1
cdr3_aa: CSARAPEGPFPNQPQHF
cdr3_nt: TGCAGTGCTAGAGCCCCCGAGGGACCATTCCCCAATCAGCCCCAGCATTTT

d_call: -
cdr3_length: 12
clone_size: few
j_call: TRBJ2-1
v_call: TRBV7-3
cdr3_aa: CAQPQGPLEQFF
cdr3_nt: TGTGCTCAGCCCCAAGGACCATTGGAGCAGTTCTTC

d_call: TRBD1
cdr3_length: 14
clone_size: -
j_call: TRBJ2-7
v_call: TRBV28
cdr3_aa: CASKGTGVFWEQYF
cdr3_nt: TGTGCCAGCAAAGGGACAGGGGTCTTCTGGGAGCAGTACTTC

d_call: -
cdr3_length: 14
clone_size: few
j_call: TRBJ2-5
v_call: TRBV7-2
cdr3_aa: CASSLRGASETQYF
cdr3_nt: TGTGCCAGCAGCTTAAGAGGCGCTAGCGAGACCCAGTACTTC

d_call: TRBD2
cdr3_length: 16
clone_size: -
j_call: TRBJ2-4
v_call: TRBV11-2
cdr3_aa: CASSWTSNSGYNEQYF
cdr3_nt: TGTGCCAGCAGCTGGACTAGTAATTCGGGATACAATGAGCAGTACTTC

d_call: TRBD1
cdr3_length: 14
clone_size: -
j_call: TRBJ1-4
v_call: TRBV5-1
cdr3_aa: CASSPRQGGEKLFF
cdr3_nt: TGCGCCAGCAGCCCCCGACAGGGTGGTGAAAAACTGTTTTTT

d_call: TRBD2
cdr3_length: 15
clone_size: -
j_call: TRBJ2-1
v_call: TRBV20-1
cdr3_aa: CSAPTLAGRYNEQFF
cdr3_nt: TGCAGTGCCCCGACCCTAGCGGGGAGGTACAATGAGCAGTTCTTC

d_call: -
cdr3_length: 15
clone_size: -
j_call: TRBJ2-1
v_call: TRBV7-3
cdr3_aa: CASSLGGGNLRQQFF
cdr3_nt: TGTGCCAGCAGCTTAGGGGGGGGCAACCTAAGACAGCAGTTCTTC

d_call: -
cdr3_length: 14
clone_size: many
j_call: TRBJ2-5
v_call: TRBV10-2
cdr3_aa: CASSESGVQETQYF
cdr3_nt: TGCGCCAGCAGTGAGTCGGGTGTTCAAGAGACCCAGTACTTC

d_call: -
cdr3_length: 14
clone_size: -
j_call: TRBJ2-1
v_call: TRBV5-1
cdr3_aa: CASNKNPGDNEQFF
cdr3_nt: TGCGCCAGCAACAAGAACCCGGGGGACAATGAGCAGTTCTTC

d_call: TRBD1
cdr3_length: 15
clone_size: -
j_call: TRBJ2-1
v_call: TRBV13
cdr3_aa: CASSFRTGWDNGQFF
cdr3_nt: TGTGCCAGCAGCTTCCGGACAGGGTGGGACAATGGGCAGTTCTTC

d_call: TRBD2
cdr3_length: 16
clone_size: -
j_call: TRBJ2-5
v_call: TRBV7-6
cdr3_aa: CASSPNKRERQETQYF
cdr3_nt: TGTGCCAGCAGCCCGAACAAGCGGGAGAGACAAGAGACCCAGTACTTC

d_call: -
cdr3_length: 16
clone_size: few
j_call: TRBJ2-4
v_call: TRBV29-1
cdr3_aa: CSVAPPGASSKNIQYF
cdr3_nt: TGCAGCGTTGCCCCACCGGGGGCTTCGTCCAAAAACATTCAGTACTTC

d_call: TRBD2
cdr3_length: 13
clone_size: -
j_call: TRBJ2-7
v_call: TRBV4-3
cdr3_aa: CASSRGLKYEQYF
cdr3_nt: TGCGCCAGCAGCCGGGGACTAAAATACGAGCAGTACTTC

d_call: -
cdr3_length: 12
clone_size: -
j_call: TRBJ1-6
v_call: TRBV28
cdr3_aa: CASSPSTVSLHF
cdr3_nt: TGTGCCAGCAGTCCCTCGACAGTGTCCCTCCACTTT

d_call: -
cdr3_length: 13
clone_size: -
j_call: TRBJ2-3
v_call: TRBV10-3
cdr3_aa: CAISRDQADTQYF
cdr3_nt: TGTGCCATCAGTAGGGACCAAGCAGATACGCAGTATTTT

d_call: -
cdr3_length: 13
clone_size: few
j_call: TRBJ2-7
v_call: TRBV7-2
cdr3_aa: CASTETGYNEQYF
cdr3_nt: TGTGCCAGCACCGAAACTGGTTACAATGAGCAGTACTTC

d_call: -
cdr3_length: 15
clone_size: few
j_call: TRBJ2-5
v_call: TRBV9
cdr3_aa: CASSVVGGWGETQYF
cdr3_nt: TGTGCCAGCAGCGTAGTCGGCGGGTGGGGAGAGACCCAGTACTTC

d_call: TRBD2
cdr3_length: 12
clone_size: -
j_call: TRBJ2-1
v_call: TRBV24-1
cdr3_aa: CATSAQTSPQFF
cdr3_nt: TGTGCCACCAGTGCCCAGACTAGCCCGCAGTTCTTC

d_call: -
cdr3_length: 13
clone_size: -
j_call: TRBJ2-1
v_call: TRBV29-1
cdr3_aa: CSHTGEGYNEQFF
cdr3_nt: TGCAGCCATACAGGGGAGGGGTACAATGAGCAGTTCTTC